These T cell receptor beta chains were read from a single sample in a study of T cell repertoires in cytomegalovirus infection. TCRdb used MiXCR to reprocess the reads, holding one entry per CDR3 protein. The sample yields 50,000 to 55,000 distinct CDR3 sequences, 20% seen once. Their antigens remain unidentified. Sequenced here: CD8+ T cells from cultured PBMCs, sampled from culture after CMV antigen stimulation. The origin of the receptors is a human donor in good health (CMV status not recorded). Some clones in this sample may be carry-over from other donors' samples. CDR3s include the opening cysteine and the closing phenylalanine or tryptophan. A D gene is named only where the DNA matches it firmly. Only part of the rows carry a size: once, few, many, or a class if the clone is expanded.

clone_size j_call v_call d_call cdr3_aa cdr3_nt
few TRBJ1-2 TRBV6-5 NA CASSYSRQGGFGYTF TGTGCCAGCAGTTACTCGCGGCAGGGCGGATTTGGCTACACCTTC
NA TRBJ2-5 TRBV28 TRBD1 CASTIDRDQETQYF TGTGCCAGCACTATAGACAGGGACCAAGAGACCCAGTACTTC
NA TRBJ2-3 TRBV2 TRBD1 CASSGQGDFYTDTQYF TGTGCCAGCAGTGGACAGGGGGACTTTTACACAGATACGCAGTATTTT
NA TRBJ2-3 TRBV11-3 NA CASSFGRTDTQYF TGTGCCAGCAGCTTTGGACGGACGGATACGCAGTATTTT
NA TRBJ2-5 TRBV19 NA CASSSTFWSRLMSQYF TGTGCCAGTAGTTCAACCTTTTGGTCGAGACTTATGTCCCAGTACTTC
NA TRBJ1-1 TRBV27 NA CASSDQVEAFF TGTGCCAGCAGCGATCAAGTTGAAGCTTTCTTT
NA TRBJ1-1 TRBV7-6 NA CASSLREEGTEAFF TGTGCCAGCAGCTTACGCGAGGAAGGCACTGAAGCTTTCTTT
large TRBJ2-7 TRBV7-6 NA CASSERQGRGEQYF TGTGCCAGCAGCGAAAGACAGGGCCGGGGGGAGCAGTACTTC
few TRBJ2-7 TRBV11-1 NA CASSSVGRTTYEQYF TGTGCCAGCAGCTCAGTGGGAAGGACTACCTACGAGCAGTACTTC
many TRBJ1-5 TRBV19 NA CASSMGRGDQPQHF TGTGCCAGTAGTATGGGCAGGGGAGATCAGCCCCAGCATTTT
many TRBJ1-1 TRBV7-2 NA CASSLKKLNTEAFF TGTGCCAGCAGCTTGAAGAAGTTGAACACTGAAGCTTTCTTT
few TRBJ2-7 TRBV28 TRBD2 CASSLWGGLDEQYF TGTGCCAGCAGTTTGTGGGGGGGTTTGGACGAGCAGTACTTC
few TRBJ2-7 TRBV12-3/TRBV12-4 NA CASSLGPSDYEQYF TGTGCCAGCAGTCTAGGGCCCTCAGATTACGAGCAGTACTTC
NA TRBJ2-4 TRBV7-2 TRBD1 CASSTNRGNIQYF TGTGCCAGCAGTACTAACAGGGGAAACATTCAGTACTTC
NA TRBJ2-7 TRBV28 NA CASSSRRVSSYEQYF TGTGCCAGCAGTTCCAGGCGGGTCAGCTCCTACGAGCAGTACTTC
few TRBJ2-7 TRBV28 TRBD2 CASTQSSGAYEQYF TGTGCCAGCACCCAGTCCAGCGGGGCCTACGAGCAGTACTTC
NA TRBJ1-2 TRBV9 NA CASSPGGTSNYGYTF TGTGCCAGCAGCCCGGGGGGGACATCTAACTATGGCTACACCTTC
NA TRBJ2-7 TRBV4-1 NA CASSQDLGSYEQYF TGCGCCAGCAGCCAAGATTTGGGGTCCTACGAGCAGTACTTC
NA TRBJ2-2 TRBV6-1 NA CASSKGGTLDDTGELFF TGTGCCAGCAGTAAAGGCGGGACACTCGATGACACCGGGGAGCTGTTTTTT
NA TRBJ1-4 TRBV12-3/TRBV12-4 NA CASSLSLLKLFF TGTGCCAGCAGTTTAAGCCTGCTGAAACTGTTTTTT
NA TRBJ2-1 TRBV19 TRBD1 CASRIRGNEQFF TGTGCCAGTAGGATCAGGGGGAATGAGCAGTTCTTC
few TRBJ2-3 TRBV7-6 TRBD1 CASSYRDRGTDTQYF TGTGCCAGCAGCTACCGGGACAGGGGCACAGATACGCAGTATTTT
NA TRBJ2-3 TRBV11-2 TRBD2 CASSLEAGEADTQYF TGTGCCAGCAGCTTAGAAGCGGGAGAGGCAGATACGCAGTATTTT
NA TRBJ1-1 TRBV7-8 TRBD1 CASSLNGDRGYTEAFF TGTGCCAGCAGCTTAAACGGGGACAGGGGATACACTGAAGCTTTCTTT
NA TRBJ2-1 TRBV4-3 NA CASSQVIIPWGRQLDEQFF TGCGCCAGCAGCCAAGTGATTATCCCGTGGGGCCGACAGTTGGATGAGCAGTTCTTC
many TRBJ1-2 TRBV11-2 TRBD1 CASSSGTGFGYTF TGTGCCAGCAGCTCCGGGACAGGGTTTGGCTACACCTTC
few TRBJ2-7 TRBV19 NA CASSIGPAGSEQYF TGTGCCAGTAGTATCGGGCCGGCGGGAAGCGAGCAGTACTTC
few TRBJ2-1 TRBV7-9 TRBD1 CASSSRDRENEQFF TGTGCCAGCAGCTCCCGGGACAGGGAAAATGAGCAGTTCTTC
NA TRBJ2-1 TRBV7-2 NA CASSPSLPLPNEQFF TGTGCCAGCAGCCCTTCACTTCCCCTCCCCAATGAGCAGTTCTTC
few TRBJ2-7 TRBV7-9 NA CASVKGVSRTAFGEQYF TGTGCCAGCGTCAAGGGGGTCTCGAGGACGGCCTTTGGAGAGCAGTACTTC
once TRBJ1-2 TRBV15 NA CATSRGSGQLYGYTF TGTGCCACCAGCAGAGGATCCGGACAGCTCTATGGCTACACCTTC
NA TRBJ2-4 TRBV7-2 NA CASSLASQWGAIDIQYF TGTGCCAGCAGCTTAGCGTCACAGTGGGGCGCCATAGACATTCAGTACTTC
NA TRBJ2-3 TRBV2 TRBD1 CASSSGTGGLPSTDTQYF TGTGCCAGCAGCTCCGGGACAGGGGGCTTACCTAGCACAGATACGCAGTATTTT
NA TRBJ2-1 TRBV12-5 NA CASGGGHKGQFF TGTGCTAGTGGCGGGGGGCATAAGGGGCAGTTCTTC
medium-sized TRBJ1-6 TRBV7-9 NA CASRDRRSYNSPLHF TGTGCCAGCCGGGACCGACGCTCCTATAATTCACCCCTCCACTTT
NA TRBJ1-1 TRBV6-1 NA CASSRPTEAFF TGTGCCAGCAGTCGCCCTACTGAAGCTTTCTTT
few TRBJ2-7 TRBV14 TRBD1 CASRPGTATYEQYF TGTGCCAGCAGACCCGGGACAGCCACCTACGAGCAGTACTTC
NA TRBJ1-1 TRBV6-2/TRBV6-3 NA CASTLRRVVNTEAFF TGTGCCAGCACTCTGCGGAGGGTTGTAAACACTGAAGCTTTCTTT
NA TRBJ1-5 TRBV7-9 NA CASSLAGSNQPQHF TGTGCCAGCAGCTTAGCTGGGAGCAATCAGCCCCAGCATTTT
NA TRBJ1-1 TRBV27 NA CASSFLDEGTEAFF TGTGCCAGCAGTTTCCTGGACGAGGGTACTGAAGCTTTCTTT
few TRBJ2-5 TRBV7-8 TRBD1 CASSSSTGVGTQYF TGTGCCAGCAGCTCCTCGACAGGGGTGGGGACCCAGTACTTC
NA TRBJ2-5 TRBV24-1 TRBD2 CATSVAGEGETQYF TGTGCCACCAGTGTAGCGGGAGAGGGAGAGACCCAGTACTTC
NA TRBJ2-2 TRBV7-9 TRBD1 CASSQWTGRLPNTGELFF TGTGCCAGCAGCCAATGGACAGGGAGGCTACCGAACACCGGGGAGCTGTTTTTT
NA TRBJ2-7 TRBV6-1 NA CASTKGEYEQYF TGTGCCAGCACCAAGGGGGAGTACGAGCAGTACTTC
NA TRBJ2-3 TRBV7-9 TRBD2 CAGRGQREGSDTQYF TGTGCAGGGCGGGGACAGCGGGAGGGCTCGGATACGCAGTATTTT
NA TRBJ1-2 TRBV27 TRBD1 CASTPLAGGDYYGYTF TGTGCCAGCACCCCCTTAGCAGGGGGAGACTATTATGGCTACACCTTC
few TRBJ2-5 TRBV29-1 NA CSVAGQGSVETQYF TGCAGCGTTGCCGGTCAAGGAAGTGTGGAGACCCAGTACTTC
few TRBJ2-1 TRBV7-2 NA CASRETDTPYNEQFF TGTGCCAGCAGGGAGACTGATACCCCCTACAATGAGCAGTTCTTC
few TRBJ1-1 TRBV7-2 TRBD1 CASSSTGGRTEAFF TGTGCCAGCAGCTCGACAGGGGGCAGGACTGAAGCTTTCTTT
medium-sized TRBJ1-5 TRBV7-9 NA CASSLGGQPQHF TGTGCCAGCAGCTTAGGGGGTCAGCCCCAGCATTTT
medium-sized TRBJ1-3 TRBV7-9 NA CASRPPGQAKLTIYF TGTGCCAGCAGACCGCCGGGACAAGCCAAGCTTACCATATATTTT
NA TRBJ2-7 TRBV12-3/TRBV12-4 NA CASSVVVYEQYF TGTGCCAGCAGTGTGGTGGTCTACGAGCAGTACTTC
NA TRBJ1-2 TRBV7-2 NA CASSGGSYGYTF TGTGCCAGCAGCGGAGGTAGCTATGGCTACACCTTC
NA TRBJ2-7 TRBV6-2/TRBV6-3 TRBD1 CASSYSRTGGNEQYF TGTGCCAGCAGTTACTCGAGGACAGGGGGCAACGAGCAGTACTTC